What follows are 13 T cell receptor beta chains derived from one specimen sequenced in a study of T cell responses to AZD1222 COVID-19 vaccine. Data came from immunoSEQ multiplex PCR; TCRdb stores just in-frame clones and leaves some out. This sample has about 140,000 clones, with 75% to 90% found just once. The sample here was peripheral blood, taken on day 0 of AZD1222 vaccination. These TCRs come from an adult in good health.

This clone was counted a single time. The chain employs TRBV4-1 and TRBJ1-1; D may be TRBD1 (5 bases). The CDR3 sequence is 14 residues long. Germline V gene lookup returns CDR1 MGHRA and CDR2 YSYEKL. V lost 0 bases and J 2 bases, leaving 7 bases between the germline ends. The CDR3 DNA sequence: TGCGCCAGCAGCCAAGAAGGGGCTAACACTGAAGCTTTCTTT. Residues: CASSQEGANTEAFF.

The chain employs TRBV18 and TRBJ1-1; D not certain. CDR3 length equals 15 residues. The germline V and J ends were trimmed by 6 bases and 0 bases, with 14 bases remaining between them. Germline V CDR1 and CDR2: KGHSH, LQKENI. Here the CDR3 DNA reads TGTGCCAGCTCTCCCGAGATTAACATGAACACTGAAGCTTTCTTT. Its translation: CASSPEINMNTEAFF.

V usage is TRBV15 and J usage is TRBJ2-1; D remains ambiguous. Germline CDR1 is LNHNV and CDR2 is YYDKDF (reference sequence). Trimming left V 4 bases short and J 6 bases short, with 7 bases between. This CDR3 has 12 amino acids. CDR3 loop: CATSTRANEQFF. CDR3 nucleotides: TGTGCCACCAGCACTAGGGCCAATGAGCAGTTCTTC.

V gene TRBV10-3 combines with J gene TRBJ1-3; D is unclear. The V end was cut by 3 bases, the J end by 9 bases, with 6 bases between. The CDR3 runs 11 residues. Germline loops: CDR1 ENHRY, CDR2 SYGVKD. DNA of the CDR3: TGTGCCATCAGTGACCGGTTCACCATATATTTT. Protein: CAISDRFTIYF.

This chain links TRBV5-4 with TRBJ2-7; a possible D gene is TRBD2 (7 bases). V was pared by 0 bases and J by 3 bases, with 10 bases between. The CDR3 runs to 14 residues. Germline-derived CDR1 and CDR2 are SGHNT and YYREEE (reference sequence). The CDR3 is CASSLDRGGYEQYF. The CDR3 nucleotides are TGTGCCAGCAGCTTGGATAGGGGGGGCTACGAGCAGTACTTC.

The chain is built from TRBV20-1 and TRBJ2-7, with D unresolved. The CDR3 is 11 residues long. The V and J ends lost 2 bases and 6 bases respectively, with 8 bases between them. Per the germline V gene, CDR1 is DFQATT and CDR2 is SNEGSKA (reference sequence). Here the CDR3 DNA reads TGCAGTGCTAGACTTGTGGTCGAGCAGTACTTC. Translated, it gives CSARLVVEQYF.

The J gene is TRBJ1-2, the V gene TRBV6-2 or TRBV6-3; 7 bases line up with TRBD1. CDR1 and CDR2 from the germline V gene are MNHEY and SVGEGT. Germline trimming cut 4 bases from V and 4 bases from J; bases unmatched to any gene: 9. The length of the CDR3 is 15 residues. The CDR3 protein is CASSSTGTEIYGYTF. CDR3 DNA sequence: TGTGCCAGCAGTTCAACCGGGACAGAAATCTATGGCTACACCTTC.

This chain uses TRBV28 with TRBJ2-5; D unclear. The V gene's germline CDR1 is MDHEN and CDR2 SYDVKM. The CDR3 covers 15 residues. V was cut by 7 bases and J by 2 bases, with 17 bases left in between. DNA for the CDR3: TGTGCCAGCACAAACCAGCCCGACGTGCAAGAGACCCAGTACTTC. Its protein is CASTNQPDVQETQYF.

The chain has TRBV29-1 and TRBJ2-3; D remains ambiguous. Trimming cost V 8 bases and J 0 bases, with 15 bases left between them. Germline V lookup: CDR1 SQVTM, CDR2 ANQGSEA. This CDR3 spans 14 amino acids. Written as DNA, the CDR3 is TGCAGCTCAAGAATGGGGATAAGCACAGATACGCAGTATTTT. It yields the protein CSSRMGISTDTQYF.

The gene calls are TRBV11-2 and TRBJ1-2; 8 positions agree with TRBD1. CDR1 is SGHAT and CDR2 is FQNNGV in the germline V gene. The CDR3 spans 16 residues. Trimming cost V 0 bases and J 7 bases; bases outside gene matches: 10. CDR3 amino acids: CASSLDYRGRVGGYTF. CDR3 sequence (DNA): TGTGCCAGCAGCTTAGATTACAGGGGGAGGGTCGGTGGCTACACCTTC.

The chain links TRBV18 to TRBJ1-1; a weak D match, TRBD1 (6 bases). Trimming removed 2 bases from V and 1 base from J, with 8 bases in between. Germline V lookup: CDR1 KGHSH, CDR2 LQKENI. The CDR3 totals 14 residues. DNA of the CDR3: TGTGCCAGCTCACCAGGAGGGGGGAACACTGAAGCTTTCTTT. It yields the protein CASSPGGGNTEAFF.

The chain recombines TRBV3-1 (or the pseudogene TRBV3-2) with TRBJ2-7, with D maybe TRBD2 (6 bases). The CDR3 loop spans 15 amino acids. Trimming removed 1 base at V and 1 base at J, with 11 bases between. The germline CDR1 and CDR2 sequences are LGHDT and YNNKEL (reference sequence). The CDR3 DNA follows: TGTGCCAGCAGCCAAGCGTTTGGGGGGTCCTACGAGCAGTACTTC. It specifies CASSQAFGGSYEQYF.

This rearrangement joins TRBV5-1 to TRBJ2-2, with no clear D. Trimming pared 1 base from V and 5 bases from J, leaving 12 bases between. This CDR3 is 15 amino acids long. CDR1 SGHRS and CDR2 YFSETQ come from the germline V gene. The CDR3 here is CASSLYLGRTGELFF. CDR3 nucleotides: TGCGCCAGCAGCTTGTACCTGGGAAGGACCGGGGAGCTGTTTTTT.